The 21 T cell receptor beta chains reported below all come from one sample, sequenced in a study of memory CD4+ T cells and cytomegalovirus serostatus. Measured with immunoSEQ multiplex PCR; TCRdb has only the in-frame clones, and not every one. The sample records tens of thousands of clones, about three quarters being singletons. The sort gate was single viable CD3+CD4+CD8-CD45RO+ cells for memory CD4+ T cells. The sample comprised memory CD4+ T cells from blood. The receptors shown here come from an adult in good health and CMV-seropositive.

The chain couples TRBV30 to TRBJ2-7; 14 positions match TRBD2. Germline trimming cut 1 base from V and 6 bases from J; bases unmatched to any gene: 5. Per germline, CDR1 GTSNPN and CDR2 SVGIG (reference sequence). This CDR3 region has 15 residues. CDR3 region: CAWSGGLAGVGEQYF. The DNA of the CDR3 is TGTGCCTGGAGTGGGGGACTAGCGGGAGTTGGCGAGCAGTACTTC.

The chain is built from TRBV6-6 and TRBJ2-7; 10 bases agree with TRBD1. Germline trimming cut 2 bases from V and 5 bases from J; bases unmatched to any gene: 0. Germline V gene lookup returns CDR1 MNHNY and CDR2 SVGAGI (reference sequence). The CDR3 is 13 residues long. DNA of the CDR3: TGTGCCAGCAGTTACGGGACAGGGGACGAGCAGTACTTC. Amino acid sequence: CASSYGTGDEQYF.

V gene TRBV5-4 combines with J gene TRBJ2-1; perhaps TRBD1 as D (6 bases). CDR3 size: 11 residues. Germline assignment: CDR1 SGHNT and CDR2 YYREEE (reference sequence). V lost 4 bases and J lost 10, with 9 bases in between. The CDR3 DNA follows: TGTGCCAGCAGCGGAAGGGGGGAGCAGTTCTTC. Translation gives CASSGRGEQFF.

This chain connects TRBV5-6 to TRBJ2-5; 7 nucleotides match TRBD1. V shed 3 bases, J shed 2 bases, and the junction held 7 bases outside the gene matches. This CDR3 has 15 residues. Per the germline V gene, CDR1 is SGHDT and CDR2 is YYEEEE. CDR3 nucleotides: TGTGCCAGCAGCTCGGGGACAGTACTTCAAGAGACCCAGTACTTC. Residues: CASSSGTVLQETQYF.

This clone was observed a handful of times. The V gene is TRBV6-5, the J gene TRBJ1-2, with TRBD1 as a possible D gene (6 bases). Germline CDR1 reads MNHEY; CDR2 reads SVGAGI. V lost 7 bases and J lost 4, with 13 bases in between. This CDR3 has 13 residues. CDR3 in DNA: TGTGCCAGCAAAAAGGGGGGCGGCTATGGCTACACCTTC. Its protein product is CASKKGGGYGYTF.

V gene TRBV29-1 combines with J gene TRBJ2-3; D gene unclear. CDR3 length: 13 amino acids. Trimming took off 6 bases at V and 1 base at J, with 11 bases between the two ends. CDR1 is SQVTM and CDR2 is ANQGSEA in the germline V gene. The CDR3 loop is CSVESPGTDTQYF. The DNA of the CDR3 is TGCAGCGTCGAGTCCCCTGGCACAGATACGCAGTATTTT.

The J gene is TRBJ2-1, the V gene TRBV5-6; 9 bases line up with TRBD2. The CDR3 sequence is 17 residues long. Trimming removed 0 bases from V and 1 base from J; junction bases left unmatched: 5. The germline CDR1 and CDR2 sequences are SGHDT and YYEEEE. The CDR3 spells CASSLESSGRSYNEQFF. The CDR3 coding sequence is TGTGCCAGCAGCTTGGAGTCCAGCGGGAGGTCCTACAATGAGCAGTTCTTC.

The CDR3 bases are TGTGCCAGCAGTAGGGACGACGGATCTAACTATGGCTACACCTTC. Protein product: CASSRDDGSNYGYTF. The rearrangement uses TRBV6-5 and TRBJ1-2; D is perhaps TRBD1 (5 bases). In germline, CDR1 is MNHEY, CDR2 SVGAGI. This CDR3 contains 15 residues. Between the trimmed V and J ends, which lost 5 bases and 0 bases, there was a span of 13 bases.

This clone was picked up one time. The chain employs TRBV7-9 and TRBJ2-2; D possibly corresponds to TRBD2 (5 bases). Germline V lookup: CDR1 SEHNR, CDR2 FQNEAQ (reference sequence). The CDR3 runs 17 residues. Trimming removed 5 bases at V and 3 bases at J, with 19 bases between. The CDR3 DNA sequence: TGTGCCAGCAGCCCCCTTGCCGGGATAAGAGACACCGGGGAGCTGTTTTTT. It translates to CASSPLAGIRDTGELFF. Full variable domain (missing parts from reference TRBV7-9 and TRBJ2-2): DTGVSQNPRHKITKRGQNVTFRCDPISEHNRLYWYRQTLGQGPEFLTYFQNEAQLEKSRLLSDRFSAERPKGSFSTLEIQRTEQGDSAMYLCASSPLAGIRDTGELFFGEGSRLTVL.

The V call is TRBV19, the J call TRBJ1-1, with D hard to call. Trimming shortened V by 7 bases and J by 0 bases, and 18 bases separated the two germline ends. The CDR3 loop spans 16 amino acids. Germline V lookup: CDR1 LNHDA, CDR2 SQIVND (reference sequence). CDR3 amino acids: CASKTQAQLMNTEAFF. The CDR3 DNA reads as TGTGCCAGTAAGACCCAAGCACAGCTCATGAACACTGAAGCTTTCTTT.

The sample holds a few counts of this clone. This sequence joins TRBV6-6 and TRBJ2-3, with D uncertain. The germline V gene encodes CDR1 MNHNY and CDR2 SVGAGI (reference sequence). Trimming removed 6 bases at V and 6 bases at J, with 10 bases between. CDR3 size: 12 residues. Here the CDR3 DNA reads TGTGCCAGCAGCTACCCGAGGGATACGCAGTATTTT. It translates to CASSYPRDTQYF.

This clone was seen once. V gene TRBV30 combines with J gene TRBJ1-4; 7 nucleotides match TRBD1. The CDR3 is made up of 14 amino acids. The germline V gene encodes CDR1 GTSNPN and CDR2 SVGIG (reference sequence). The V and J ends lost 3 bases and 12 bases, in that order; junction bases with no gene match: 13. The CDR3 DNA reads as TGTGCCTGGAGCCCGGGACAGACTAATGGGGAACTGTTTTTT. It encodes CAWSPGQTNGELFF.

The chain carries TRBV28 and TRBJ2-2, with D uncertain. The CDR3 sequence is 12 residues long. Trimming cost V 5 bases and J 9 bases, with 10 bases left between them. CDR1 is MDHEN and CDR2 is SYDVKM in the germline V gene. CDR3 region: CASSIVSRELFF. The CDR3, as DNA: TGTGCCAGCAGTATCGTCTCCCGGGAGCTGTTTTTT. The whole variable domain, filled in from reference TRBV28 and TRBJ2-2, reads DVKVTQSSRYLVKRTGEKVFLECVQDMDHENMFWYRQDPGLGLRLIYFSYDVKMKEKGDIPEGYSVSREKKERFSLILESASTNQTSMYLCASSIVSRELFFGEGSRLTVL.

This clone was observed a handful of times. This chain uses TRBV29-1 with TRBJ2-2; D may be TRBD2 (5 bases). The length of the CDR3 is 14 residues. Between the trimmed V and J ends, which lost 6 bases and 2 bases, there was a span of 13 bases. In germline, CDR1 is SQVTM, CDR2 ANQGSEA. The DNA for the CDR3 is TGCAGCGTCCGACGGGCGGGCAACACCGGGGAGCTGTTTTTT. It codes for CSVRRAGNTGELFF.

This chain joins TRBV20-1 and TRBJ2-3, with D uncertain. Germline V gene lookup returns CDR1 DFQATT and CDR2 SNEGSKA (reference sequence). Trimming left V 6 bases short and J 6 bases short, with 10 bases between. This CDR3 is built from 11 residues. CDR3 residues: CSAGHSDTQYF. CDR3 sequence (DNA): TGCAGTGCCGGTCACTCCGATACGCAGTATTTT.

This chain links TRBV18 with TRBJ1-2; D is possibly TRBD1 (5 bases). In germline, CDR1 is KGHSH, CDR2 LQKENI. The V end lost 3 bases, the J end lost 5 bases, and 13 bases lay between the germline ends. CDR3 length: 14 amino acids. This chain's CDR3 is CASSPTQPGYGYTF. CDR3 DNA: TGTGCCAGCTCACCTACTCAACCAGGGTATGGCTACACCTTC. Looking up the rest from reference TRBV18 and TRBJ1-2 gives the full variable domain: NAGVMQNPRHLVRRRGQEARLRCSPMKGHSHVYWYRQLPEEGLKFMVYLQKENIIDESGMPKERFSAEFPKEGPSILRIQQVVRGDSAAYFCASSPTQPGYGYTFGSGTRLTVV.

The gene calls are TRBV15 and TRBJ2-5; D not certain. V lost 0 bases and J 4 bases, leaving 9 bases between the germline ends. Germline lookup yields CDR1 LNHNV and CDR2 YYDKDF (reference sequence). The CDR3 consists of 14 residues. The CDR3: CATSRDLGGETQYF. CDR3 nucleotides: TGTGCCACCAGCAGAGATCTAGGTGGAGAGACCCAGTACTTC.

The rearrangement uses TRBV7-2 and TRBJ1-3; D not resolved. CDR3 length: 15 residues. Trimming took off 5 bases at V and 0 bases at J, with 11 bases between the two ends. Per germline, CDR1 SGHTA and CDR2 FQGNSA. The CDR3 nucleotides read TGTGCCAGCAGCGTCACAGAGAGCTCTGGAAACACCATATATTTT. As protein: CASSVTESSGNTIYF.

V usage is TRBV6-1 and J usage is TRBJ2-2; 7 bases fit TRBD1. J lost 4 bases, V lost 5 bases, and 7 bases had no gene match. There are 15 residues in the CDR3. Germline assignment: CDR1 MNHNS and CDR2 SASEGT. The CDR3 DNA sequence: TGTGCCAGCAGTACCCGACAGGGCCTCACCGGGGAGCTGTTTTTT. Its protein is CASSTRQGLTGELFF.

V is TRBV5-4 and J is TRBJ2-1, with 8 bases that match TRBD2. Looked up from germline, CDR1 is SGHNT and CDR2 is YYREEE (reference sequence). The CDR3 consists of 15 residues. With V trimmed by 0 bases and J by 5 bases, 4 bases remained unmatched. CDR3 nucleotides: TGTGCCAGCAGCTTGGGACTAGCGAGTAACAATGAGCAGTTCTTC. Translated: CASSLGLASNNEQFF.

The gene calls are TRBV7-2 and TRBJ2-2; D ambiguous. V gave up 5 bases and J gave up 7 bases, with 8 bases separating them. The CDR3 is 12 amino acids. CDR1 is SGHTA, CDR2 FQGNSA, per germline. The CDR3 sequence: CASSVDNGELFF. In nucleotides, the CDR3 is TGTGCCAGCAGCGTCGACAACGGGGAGCTGTTTTTT.